This T cell receptor (beta chain) was recorded in a study of T-cell reconstitution after alpha-beta-depleted transplantation in children. The authors prepared the TCRbeta library with unique molecular identifiers. TCRdb used MiXCR to reprocess the PCR reads, holding one entry per CDR3 protein. The top ten clones hold less than 2.5% of a sample with approximately 520,000 distinct CDR3 sequences, approximately 30% of them seen once. Germline lookup yields CDR1 MDHEN and CDR2 SYDVKM. The CDR3 contains 15 residues. The trim removed 5 bases at V and 0 bases at J, leaving 4 bases unmatched. The sequenced sample was PBMCs from the stem cell graft donor, obtained from the stem cell graft. The receptor comes from a human donor who donated a stem cell graft to a child with aplastic anemia. The V call is TRBV28, the J call TRBJ2-7; 10 bases are shared with TRBD1. This CDR3 reads CASSPGTGVSYEQYF. CDR3 sequence (DNA): TGTGCCAGCAGTCCCGGGACAGGGGTCTCCTACGAGCAGTACTTC.